This T cell receptor beta chain was identified in a study of OX40 agonist ivuxolimab in advanced cancers. Study information: Patients were treated with intravenous ivuxolimab, dosed at 0.01 to 10 mg/kg and infused every 2 weeks.

General study points: Some patients who did not respond also had low normalized T-cell clonal expansion.

The protocol was immunoSEQ multiplex PCR, while the TCRdb copy is restricted to in-frame clones and leaves out a portion. Among 60,000 to 90,000 clones listed, about 80% were seen once. The CDR3 is 14 amino acids. With 2 bases removed from V and 1 base from J, the gap between germline ends came to 8 bases. Germline CDR1 MGHRA, CDR2 YSYEKL. To note about this clone: Its matching antigen is unknown.

The material was CD4+ or CD8+ T cells sorted from blood, obtained in a trial of the OX40 agonist ivuxolimab. This clonotype was sampled from an adult with an advanced solid tumor such as melanoma, head and neck, liver or kidney cancer. The genes are TRBV4-1 and TRBJ1-1, with unresolved D. The CDR3 DNA sequence: TGCGCCAGCAGCCAAAGGTTTGGGAACACTGAAGCTTTCTTT. Encoded protein: CASSQRFGNTEAFF.